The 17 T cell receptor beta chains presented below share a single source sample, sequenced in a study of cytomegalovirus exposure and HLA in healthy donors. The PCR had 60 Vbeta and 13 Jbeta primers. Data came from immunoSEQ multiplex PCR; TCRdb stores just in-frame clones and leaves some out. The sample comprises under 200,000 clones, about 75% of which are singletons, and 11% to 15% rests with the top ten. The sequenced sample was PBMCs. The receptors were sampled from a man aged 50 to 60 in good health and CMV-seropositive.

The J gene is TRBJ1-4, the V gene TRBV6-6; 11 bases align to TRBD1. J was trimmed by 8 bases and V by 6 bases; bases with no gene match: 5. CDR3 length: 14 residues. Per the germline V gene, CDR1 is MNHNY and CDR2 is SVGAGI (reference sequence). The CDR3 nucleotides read TGTGCCAGCAGCGGACAGGGGGCGAGCGAAAAACTGTTTTTT. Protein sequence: CASSGQGASEKLFF.

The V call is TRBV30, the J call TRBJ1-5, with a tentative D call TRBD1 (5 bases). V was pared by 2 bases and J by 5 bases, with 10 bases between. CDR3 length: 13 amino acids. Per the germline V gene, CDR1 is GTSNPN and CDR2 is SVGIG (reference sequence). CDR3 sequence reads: CAWSPQGYQPQHF. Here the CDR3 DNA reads TGTGCCTGGAGTCCCCAGGGCTATCAGCCCCAGCATTTT.

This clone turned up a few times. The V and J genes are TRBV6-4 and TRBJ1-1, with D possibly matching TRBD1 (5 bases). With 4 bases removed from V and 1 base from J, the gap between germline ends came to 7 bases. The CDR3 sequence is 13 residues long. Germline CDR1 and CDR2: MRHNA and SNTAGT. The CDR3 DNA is TGTGCCAGCAGTGTCCAGGGGAACACTGAAGCTTTCTTT. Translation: CASSVQGNTEAFF.

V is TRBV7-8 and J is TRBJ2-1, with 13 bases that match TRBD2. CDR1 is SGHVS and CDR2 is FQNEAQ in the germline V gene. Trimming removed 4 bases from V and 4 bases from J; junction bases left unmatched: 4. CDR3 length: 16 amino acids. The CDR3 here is CASSYQLAGGYNEQFF. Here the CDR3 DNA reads TGTGCCAGCAGCTATCAACTAGCGGGGGGGTACAATGAGCAGTTCTTC.

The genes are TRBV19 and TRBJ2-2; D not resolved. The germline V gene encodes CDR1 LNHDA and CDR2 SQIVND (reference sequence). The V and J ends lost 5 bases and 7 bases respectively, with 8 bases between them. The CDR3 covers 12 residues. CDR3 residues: CASSFGGGELFF. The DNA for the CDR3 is TGTGCCAGTAGTTTTGGCGGCGGGGAGCTGTTTTTT.

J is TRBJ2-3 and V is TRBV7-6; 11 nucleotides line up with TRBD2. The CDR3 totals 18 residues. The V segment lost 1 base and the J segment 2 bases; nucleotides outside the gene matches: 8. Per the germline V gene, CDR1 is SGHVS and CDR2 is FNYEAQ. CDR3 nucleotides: TGTGCCAGCAGCTTAGAGAGAGGGACTAGCGGTATCACAGATACGCAGTATTTT. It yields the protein CASSLERGTSGITDTQYF.

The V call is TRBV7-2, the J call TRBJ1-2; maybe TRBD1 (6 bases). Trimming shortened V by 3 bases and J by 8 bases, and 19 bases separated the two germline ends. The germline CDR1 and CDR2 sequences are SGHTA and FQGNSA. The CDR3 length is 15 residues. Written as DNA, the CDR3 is TGTGCCAGCAGCTTGACCCCACAGGGCGCCCTCGGCTACACCTTC. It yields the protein CASSLTPQGALGYTF.

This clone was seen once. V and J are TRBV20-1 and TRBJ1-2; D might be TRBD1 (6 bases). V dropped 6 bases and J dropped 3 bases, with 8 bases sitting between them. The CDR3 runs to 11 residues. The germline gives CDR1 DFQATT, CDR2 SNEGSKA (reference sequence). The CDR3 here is CSARQDYGYTF. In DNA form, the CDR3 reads TGCAGTGCACGACAGGACTATGGCTACACCTTC.

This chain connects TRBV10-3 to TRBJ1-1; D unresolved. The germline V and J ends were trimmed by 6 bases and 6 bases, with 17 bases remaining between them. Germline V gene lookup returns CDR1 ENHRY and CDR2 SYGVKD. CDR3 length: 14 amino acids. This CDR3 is CAIRPGPQLAEAFF. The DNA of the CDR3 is TGTGCCATCAGGCCGGGTCCCCAGCTCGCTGAAGCTTTCTTT.

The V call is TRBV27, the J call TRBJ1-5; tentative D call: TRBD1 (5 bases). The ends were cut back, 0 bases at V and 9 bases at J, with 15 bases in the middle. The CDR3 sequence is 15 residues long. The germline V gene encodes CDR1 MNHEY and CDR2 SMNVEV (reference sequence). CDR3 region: CASSLSFGRGGPQHF. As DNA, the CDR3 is TGTGCCAGCAGTTTATCGTTCGGTCGGGGGGGGCCCCAGCATTTT.

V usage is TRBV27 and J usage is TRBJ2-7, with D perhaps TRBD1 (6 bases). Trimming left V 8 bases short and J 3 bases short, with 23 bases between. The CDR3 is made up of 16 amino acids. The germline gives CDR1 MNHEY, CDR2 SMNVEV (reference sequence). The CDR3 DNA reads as TGTGCCAGCGTTGGAGCGCCTGGGGGCCTAGGCTACGAGCAGTACTTC. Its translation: CASVGAPGGLGYEQYF.

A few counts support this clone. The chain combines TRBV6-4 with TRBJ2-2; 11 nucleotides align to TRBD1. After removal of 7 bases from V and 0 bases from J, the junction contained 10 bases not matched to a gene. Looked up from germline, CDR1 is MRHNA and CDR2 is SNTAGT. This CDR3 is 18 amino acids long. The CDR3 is CASNPDRGHPANTGELFF. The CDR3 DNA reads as TGTGCCAGCAATCCGGACAGGGGGCATCCCGCGAACACCGGGGAGCTGTTTTTT.

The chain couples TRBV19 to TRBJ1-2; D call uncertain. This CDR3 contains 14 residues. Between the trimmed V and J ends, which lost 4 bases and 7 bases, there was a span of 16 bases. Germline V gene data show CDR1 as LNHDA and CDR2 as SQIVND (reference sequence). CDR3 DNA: TGTGCCAGTAGTACCCCTGGGGAGGGCTTTGGCTACACCTTC. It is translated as CASSTPGEGFGYTF.

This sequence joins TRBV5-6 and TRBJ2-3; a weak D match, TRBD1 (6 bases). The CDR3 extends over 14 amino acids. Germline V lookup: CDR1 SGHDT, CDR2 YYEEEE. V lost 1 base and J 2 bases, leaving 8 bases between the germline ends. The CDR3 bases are TGTGCCAGCAGCTTGCGGACAGTCACAGATACGCAGTATTTT. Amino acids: CASSLRTVTDTQYF.

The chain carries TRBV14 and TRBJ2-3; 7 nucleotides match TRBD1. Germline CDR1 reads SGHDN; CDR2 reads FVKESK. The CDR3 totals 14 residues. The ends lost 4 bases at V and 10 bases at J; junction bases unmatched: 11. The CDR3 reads CASSPQTGLNAQYF. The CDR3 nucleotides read TGTGCCAGCAGCCCCCAGACAGGGTTGAATGCGCAGTATTTT.

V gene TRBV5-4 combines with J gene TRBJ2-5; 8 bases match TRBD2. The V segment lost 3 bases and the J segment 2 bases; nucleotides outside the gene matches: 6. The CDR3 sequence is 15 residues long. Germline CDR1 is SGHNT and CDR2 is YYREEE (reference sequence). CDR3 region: CASSSGGTEQETQYF. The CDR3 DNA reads TGTGCCAGCAGCTCGGGAGGGACGGAGCAAGAGACCCAGTACTTC.

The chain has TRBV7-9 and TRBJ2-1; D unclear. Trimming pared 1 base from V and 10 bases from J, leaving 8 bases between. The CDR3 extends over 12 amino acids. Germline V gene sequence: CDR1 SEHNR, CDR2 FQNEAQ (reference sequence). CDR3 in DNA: TGTGCCAGCAGCTTAGAGCTCGGGGAGCAGTTCTTC. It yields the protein CASSLELGEQFF.